Each of the 8 T cell receptor beta chains below was sequenced from the same sample in a study of blood T cell repertoires in COVID-19. Clones were sequenced by immunoSEQ multiplex PCR, and TCRdb holds only the in-frame ones, with some missing. The table lists approximately 140,000 clones, roughly 80% of them singletons. The sample comprised peripheral blood. These receptors were obtained from a man aged 60 to 75 with acute or convalescent COVID-19.

The chain employs TRBV6-5 and TRBJ1-5; the D gene is possibly TRBD1 (6 bases). The CDR3 spans 15 residues. Germline V gives CDR1 MNHEY, CDR2 SVGAGI. Trimming pared 5 bases from V and 3 bases from J, leaving 14 bases between. CDR3 residues: CASSPMTGYNQPQHF. The CDR3 DNA follows: TGTGCCAGCAGTCCCATGACAGGCTACAATCAGCCCCAGCATTTT.

This clone was found a few times. The chain recombines TRBV30 with TRBJ1-2; D is uncertain. Trimming cost V 0 bases and J 2 bases, with 13 bases left between them. This CDR3 has 15 amino acids. CDR1 and CDR2 (germline): GTSNPN, SVGIG (reference sequence). CDR3 DNA: TGTGCCTGGAGTGTAATAGGAGGGAGGAACTATGGCTACACCTTC. This translates into CAWSVIGGRNYGYTF.

The chain uses TRBV7-9 and TRBJ1-2; the D gene is possibly TRBD1 (6 bases). V was shortened by 1 base and J by 6 bases, with 9 bases between the two germline ends. The germline V gene encodes CDR1 SEHNR and CDR2 FQNEAQ (reference sequence). CDR3 size: 13 residues. The CDR3 coding sequence is TGTGCCAGCAGCTTAGGACAGGAGAATGGCTACACCTTC. Protein product: CASSLGQENGYTF.

J is TRBJ2-5 and V is TRBV15; TRBD2 might be the D (6 bases). Looked up from germline, CDR1 is LNHNV and CDR2 is YYDKDF (reference sequence). This CDR3 has 14 residues. V lost 3 bases, J lost 2 bases, and 10 bases lay in between. CDR3 residues: CATSRGGPQETQYF. The CDR3 nucleotides are TGTGCCACCAGCAGGGGGGGACCTCAAGAGACCCAGTACTTC.

V and J are TRBV5-6 and TRBJ1-2; no clear D. The CDR3 totals 15 residues. Per the germline V gene, CDR1 is SGHDT and CDR2 is YYEEEE. The V end lost 1 base, the J end lost 4 bases, and 14 bases lay between the germline ends. The CDR3 DNA sequence: TGTGCCAGCAGCTTGCCGAGCGGGCATGTCTATGGCTACACCTTC. Amino acid sequence: CASSLPSGHVYGYTF.

The chain has TRBV5-4 and TRBJ1-1, with D possibly being TRBD1 (5 bases). V lost 4 bases and J lost 2, with 18 bases in between. The CDR3 consists of 16 residues. From germline, CDR1 is SGHNT and CDR2 YYREEE (reference sequence). The CDR3 region is CASSPSTSGPNTEAFF. DNA of the CDR3: TGTGCCAGCAGCCCCTCGACGTCAGGGCCAAACACTGAAGCTTTCTTT.

Details on this clone: One end of the junction is discordant with germline, which a read error may explain. The V gene is TRBV24-1, the J gene TRBJ2-7; possibly TRBD2 for D (9 bases). This CDR3 has 18 amino acids. CDR1 and CDR2 (germline): KGHDR, SFDVKD. CDR3 DNA sequence: TGTGCCACCGGGTCCCGGACAGGGACCGGGACTAGCTCCTTCGAGCAGTACTTC. The encoded protein is CATGSRTGTGTSSFEQYF.

The chain employs TRBV24-1 and TRBJ2-2; no clear D gene. Germline V CDR1 and CDR2: KGHDR, SFDVKD. The CDR3 is 14 amino acids. The V end lost 6 bases, the J end lost 0 bases, and 7 bases lay between the germline ends. The CDR3 loop is CATSRTSNTGELFF. CDR3 nucleotides: TGTGCCACCAGTAGAACATCGAACACCGGGGAGCTGTTTTTT.